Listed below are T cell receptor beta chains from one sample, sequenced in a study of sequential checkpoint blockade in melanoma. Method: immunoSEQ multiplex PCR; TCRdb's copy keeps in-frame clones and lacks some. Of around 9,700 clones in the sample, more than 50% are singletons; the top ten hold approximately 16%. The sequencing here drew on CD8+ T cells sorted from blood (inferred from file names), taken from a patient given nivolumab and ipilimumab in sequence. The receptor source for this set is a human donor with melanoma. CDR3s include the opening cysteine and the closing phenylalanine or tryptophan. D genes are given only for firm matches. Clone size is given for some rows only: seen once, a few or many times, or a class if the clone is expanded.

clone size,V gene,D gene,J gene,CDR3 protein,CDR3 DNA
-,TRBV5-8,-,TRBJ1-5,CASSFQGYNQPQHF,TGTGCCAGCAGCTTCCAGGGGTACAATCAGCCCCAGCATTTT
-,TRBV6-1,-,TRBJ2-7,CASSEGAGSIYEQYF,TGTGCCAGCAGTGAAGGGGCAGGGTCCATCTACGAGCAGTACTTC
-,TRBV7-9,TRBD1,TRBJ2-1,CASSLDRVEQFF,TGTGCCAGCAGCCTGGACAGGGTTGAGCAGTTCTTC
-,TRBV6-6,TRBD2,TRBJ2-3,CASSLTGTSGTDTQYF,TGTGCCAGCAGCTTGACTGGGACTAGCGGGACCGATACGCAGTATTTT
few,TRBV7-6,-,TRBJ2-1,CASSLGGGLNNEQFF,TGTGCCAGCAGCTTAGGGGGGGGGCTTAACAATGAGCAGTTCTTC
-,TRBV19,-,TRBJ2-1,CASSIEGGTYNEQFF,TGTGCCAGTAGTATAGAGGGGGGAACCTACAATGAGCAGTTCTTC
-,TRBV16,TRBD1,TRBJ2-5,CASSQYVTGGRETQYF,TGTGCCAGCAGCCAATACGTGACAGGGGGCAGGGAGACCCAGTACTTC
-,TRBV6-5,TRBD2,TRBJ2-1,CASSYSGRASYEQFF,TGTGCCAGCAGTTACAGCGGGAGGGCCTCATATGAGCAGTTCTTC
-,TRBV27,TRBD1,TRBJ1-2,CASSFPGGGGYTF,TGTGCCAGCAGTTTCCCAGGGGGCGGTGGCTACACCTTC
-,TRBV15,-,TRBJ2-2,CATSSESVTGELFF,TGTGCCACCAGCAGCGAGTCGGTCACCGGGGAGCTGTTTTTT
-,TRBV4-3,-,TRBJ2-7,CASSQDGQREQYF,TGCGCCAGCAGCCAAGATGGCCAGCGCGAGCAGTACTTC
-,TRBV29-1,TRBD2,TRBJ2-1,CSVAGREGRNEQFF,TGCAGCGTTGCCGGGCGGGAGGGCCGCAATGAGCAGTTCTTC
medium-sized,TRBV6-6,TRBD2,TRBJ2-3,CASSYSSGRADTQYF,TGTGCCAGCAGTTACTCTAGCGGGAGGGCAGATACGCAGTATTTT
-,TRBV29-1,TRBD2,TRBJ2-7,CGVYGAGSYEQYF,TGCGGCGTTTACGGAGCGGGGAGCTACGAGCAGTACTTC
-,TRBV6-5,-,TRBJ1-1,CASSYFAGNTEAFF,TGTGCCAGCAGTTACTTCGCAGGGAACACTGAAGCTTTCTTT
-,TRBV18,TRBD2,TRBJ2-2,CASSQGTSGRSGELFF,TGTGCCAGCTCCCAAGGGACTAGCGGGAGGTCCGGGGAGCTGTTTTTT
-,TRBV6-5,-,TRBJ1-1,CASSFGQLNTEAFF,TGTGCCAGCAGTTTCGGACAGCTGAACACTGAAGCTTTCTTT
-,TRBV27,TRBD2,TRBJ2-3,CASSPTGTSEQTDTQYF,TGTGCCAGCAGTCCAACGGGGACTAGCGAGCAGACAGATACGCAGTATTTT
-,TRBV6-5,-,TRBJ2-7,CASSYSRIEQYF,TGTGCCAGCAGTTACTCGCGGATTGAGCAGTACTTC
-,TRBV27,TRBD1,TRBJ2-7,CASKQGPEQYF,TGTGCCAGCAAACAGGGGCCCGAGCAGTACTTC
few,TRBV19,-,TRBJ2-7,CASSILGGPTYEQYF,TGTGCCAGTAGTATCTTAGGGGGTCCGACCTACGAGCAGTACTTC
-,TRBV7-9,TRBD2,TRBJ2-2,CASSFGLAGNTGELFF,TGTGCCAGCAGCTTTGGACTAGCGGGGAACACCGGGGAGCTGTTTTTT
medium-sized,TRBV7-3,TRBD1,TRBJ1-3,CASSFLAGQGSGVGNTIYF,TGTGCCAGCAGCTTTCTGGCGGGACAGGGAAGTGGGGTTGGAAACACCATATATTTT
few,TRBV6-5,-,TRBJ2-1,CASRLAGEQFF,TGTGCCAGCAGGTTGGCGGGCGAGCAGTTCTTC
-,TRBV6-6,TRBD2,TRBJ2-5,CASGTSGSWETQYF,TGTGCCAGCGGGACTAGCGGGAGTTGGGAGACCCAGTACTTC
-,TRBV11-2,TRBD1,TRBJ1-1,CASSLLGQGRGTEAFF,TGTGCCAGCAGCTTGTTGGGACAGGGGAGGGGTACTGAAGCTTTCTTT
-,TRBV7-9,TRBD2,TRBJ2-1,CASSFWTSGSLF,TGTGCCAGCAGCTTTTGGACTAGCGGGAGTCTCTTC
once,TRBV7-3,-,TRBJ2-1,CASSLEPLHNEQFF,TGTGCCAGCAGCTTAGAACCTCTACACAATGAGCAGTTCTTC
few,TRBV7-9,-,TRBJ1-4,CASSHRTANEKLFF,TGTGCCAGCAGCCACCGGACAGCAAATGAAAAACTGTTTTTT
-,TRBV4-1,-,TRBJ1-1,CASSQVGYEAFF,TGCGCCAGCAGCCAAGTCGGTTATGAAGCTTTCTTT
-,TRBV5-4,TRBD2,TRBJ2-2,CASSQAASGRIGDTGELFF,TGTGCCAGCAGCCAAGCCGCTAGCGGGAGGATTGGAGACACCGGGGAGCTGTTTTTT
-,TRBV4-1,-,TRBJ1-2,CASSQSSPGDGYGYTF,TGCGCCAGCAGCCAATCTTCCCCAGGGGACGGCTATGGCTACACCTTC
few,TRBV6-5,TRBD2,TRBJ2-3,CASSGTSGNTDTQYF,TGTGCCAGCAGTGGGACTAGCGGGAACACAGATACGCAGTATTTT
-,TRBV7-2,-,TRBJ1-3,CASSLDRDTIYF,TGTGCCAGCAGCTTAGACCGGGACACCATATATTTT
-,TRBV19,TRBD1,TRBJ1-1,CASSIGTGANTEAFF,TGTGCCAGTAGTATAGGGACAGGGGCGAACACTGAAGCTTTCTTT
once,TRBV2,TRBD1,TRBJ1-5,CASSPGQGVIWPQHF,TGTGCCAGCAGTCCGGGACAGGGAGTAATTTGGCCCCAGCATTTT
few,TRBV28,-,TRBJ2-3,CASSSGLYTDTQYF,TGTGCCAGCAGCTCTGGACTTTACACAGATACGCAGTATTTT
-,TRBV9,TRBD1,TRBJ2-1,CASSAGTGAYNEQFF,TGTGCCAGCAGCGCCGGGACAGGGGCTTACAATGAGCAGTTCTTC
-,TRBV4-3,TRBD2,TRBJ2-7,CASSQARDYYEQYF,TGCGCCAGCAGCCAAGCCCGGGACTACTACGAGCAGTACTTC
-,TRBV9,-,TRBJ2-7,CASSSRDLEMEQYF,TGTGCCAGCAGCTCCCGGGACTTAGAAATGGAGCAGTACTTC
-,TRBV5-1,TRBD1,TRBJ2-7,CASSTGTENEQYF,TGCGCCAGCAGCACAGGGACAGAAAACGAGCAGTACTTC
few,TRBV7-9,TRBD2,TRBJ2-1,CASSPRAGGVYNEQFF,TGTGCCAGCAGCCCCCGAGCGGGAGGAGTCTACAATGAGCAGTTCTTC
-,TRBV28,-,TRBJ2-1,CASTSTRGAASYNEQFF,TGTGCCAGCACCTCAACTCGGGGGGCAGCCTCCTACAATGAGCAGTTCTTC
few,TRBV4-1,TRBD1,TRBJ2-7,CASSQGQGVPYEQYF,TGCGCCAGCAGCCAAGGACAGGGGGTCCCCTACGAGCAGTACTTC
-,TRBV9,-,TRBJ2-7,CASSVSIGEYEQYF,TGTGCCAGCAGCGTAAGTATCGGAGAGTACGAGCAGTACTTC
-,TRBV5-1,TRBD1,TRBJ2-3,CASSWDSTDTQYF,TGCGCCAGCAGCTGGGACAGTACAGATACGCAGTATTTT
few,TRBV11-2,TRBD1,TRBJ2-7,CASSFRDRVVDEQYF,TGTGCCAGCAGCTTCCGGGACAGGGTCGTCGACGAGCAGTACTTC
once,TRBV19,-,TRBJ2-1,CASSPFGGAYNEQFF,TGTGCCAGTAGCCCTTTTGGCGGGGCATACAATGAGCAGTTCTTC
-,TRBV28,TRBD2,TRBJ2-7,CASSTMGLAGGRSYEQYF,TGTGCCAGCAGTACGATGGGACTAGCGGGCGGGAGATCCTACGAGCAGTACTTC
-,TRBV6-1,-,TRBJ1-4,CASSEHPKGLGTNEKLFF,TGTGCCAGCAGTGAGCATCCGAAGGGGCTAGGAACTAATGAAAAACTGTTTTTT
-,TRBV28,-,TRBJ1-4,CASGGGNEKLFF,TGTGCCAGCGGGGGAGGGAATGAAAAACTGTTTTTT
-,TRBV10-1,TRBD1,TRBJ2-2,CASSERDRVNRGAVF,TGCGCCAGCAGTGAGCGGGACAGGGTAAATCGGGGAGCTGTTTTT
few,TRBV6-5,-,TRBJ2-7,CASSYGASYYEQYF,TGTGCCAGCAGTTACGGGGCTTCTTACTACGAGCAGTACTTC
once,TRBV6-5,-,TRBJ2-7,CATGGQAVEQYF,TGTGCCACGGGGGGACAGGCGGTCGAGCAGTACTTC
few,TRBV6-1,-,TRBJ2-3,CASSEDFQSGVPDTQYF,TGTGCCAGCAGTGAAGATTTTCAGTCGGGAGTTCCAGATACGCAGTATTTT
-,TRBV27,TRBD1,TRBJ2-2,CASSFGRGLSTGELFF,TGTGCCAGCAGTTTCGGCAGGGGGTTGAGCACCGGGGAGCTGTTTTTT
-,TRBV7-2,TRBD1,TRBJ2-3,CASRAPGQGVEDTQYF,TGTGCCAGCAGGGCTCCGGGACAGGGGGTAGAAGATACGCAGTATTTT
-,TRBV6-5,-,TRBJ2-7,CASRGLREQYF,TGTGCCAGCAGGGGACTTAGGGAGCAGTACTTC
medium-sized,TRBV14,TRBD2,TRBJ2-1,CASSQVSGSYNEQFF,TGTGCCAGCAGCCAAGTAAGCGGGAGTTACAATGAGCAGTTCTTC